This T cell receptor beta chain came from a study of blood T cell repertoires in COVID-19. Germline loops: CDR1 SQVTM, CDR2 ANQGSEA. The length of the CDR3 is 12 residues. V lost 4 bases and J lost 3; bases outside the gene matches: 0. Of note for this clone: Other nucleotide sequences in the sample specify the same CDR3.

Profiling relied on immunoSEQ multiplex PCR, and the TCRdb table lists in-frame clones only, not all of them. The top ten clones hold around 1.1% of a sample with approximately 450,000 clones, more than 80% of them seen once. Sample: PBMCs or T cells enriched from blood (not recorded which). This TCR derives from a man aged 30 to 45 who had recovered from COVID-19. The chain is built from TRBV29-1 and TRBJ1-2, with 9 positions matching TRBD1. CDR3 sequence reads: CSVGQGDYGYTF. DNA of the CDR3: TGCAGCGTTGGACAGGGGGACTATGGCTACACCTTC.